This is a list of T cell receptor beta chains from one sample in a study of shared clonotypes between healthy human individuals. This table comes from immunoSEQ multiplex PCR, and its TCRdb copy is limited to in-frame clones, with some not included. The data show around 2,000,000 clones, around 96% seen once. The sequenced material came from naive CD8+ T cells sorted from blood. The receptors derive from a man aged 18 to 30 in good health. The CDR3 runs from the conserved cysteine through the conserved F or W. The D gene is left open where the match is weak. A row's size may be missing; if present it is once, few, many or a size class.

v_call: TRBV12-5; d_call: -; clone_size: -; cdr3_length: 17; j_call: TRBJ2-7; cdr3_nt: TGTGCTAGTGGTTTGGTACGTTGGGCTAGCTACTCCTACGAGCAGTACTTC; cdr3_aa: CASGLVRWASYSYEQYF
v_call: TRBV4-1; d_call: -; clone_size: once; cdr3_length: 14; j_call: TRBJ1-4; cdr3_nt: TGCGCCAGCAGCCCTCGGGACACTAATGAAAAACTGTTTTTT; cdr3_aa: CASSPRDTNEKLFF
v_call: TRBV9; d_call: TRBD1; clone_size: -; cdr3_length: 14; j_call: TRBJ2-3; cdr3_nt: TGTGCCAGCAGCCCCCCGCAGGGGGCAGATACGCAGTATTTT; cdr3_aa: CASSPPQGADTQYF
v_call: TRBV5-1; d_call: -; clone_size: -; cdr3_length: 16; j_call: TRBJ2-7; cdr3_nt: TGCGCCAGCAGCTTCCAAGGACAGGGAGGGTCCTACGAGCAGTACTTC; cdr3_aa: CASSFQGQGGSYEQYF
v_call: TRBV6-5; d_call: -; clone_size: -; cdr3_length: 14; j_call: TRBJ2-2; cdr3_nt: TGTGCCAGCAGTCAGTTTCTGTCTTCCGGGGAGCTGTTTTTT; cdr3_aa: CASSQFLSSGELFF
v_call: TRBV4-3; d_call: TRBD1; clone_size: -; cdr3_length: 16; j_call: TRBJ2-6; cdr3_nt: TGCGCCAGCAGCCTGGGACAGGGCTATGGGGCCAACGTCCTGACTTTC; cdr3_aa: CASSLGQGYGANVLTF
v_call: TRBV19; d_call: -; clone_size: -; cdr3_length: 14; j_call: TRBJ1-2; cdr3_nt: TGTGCCAGTAGTCCGTGGGGGACCAACTATGGCTACACCTTC; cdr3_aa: CASSPWGTNYGYTF
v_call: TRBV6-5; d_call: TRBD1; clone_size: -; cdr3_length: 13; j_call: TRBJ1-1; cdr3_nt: TGTGCCAGCACCAGACAGGGCCACGCTGAAGCTTTCTTT; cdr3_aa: CASTRQGHAEAFF
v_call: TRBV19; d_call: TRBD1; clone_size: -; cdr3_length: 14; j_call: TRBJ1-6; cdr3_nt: TGTGCCAGTAGTAAGGGACAGTATAATTCACCCCTCCACTTT; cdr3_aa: CASSKGQYNSPLHF
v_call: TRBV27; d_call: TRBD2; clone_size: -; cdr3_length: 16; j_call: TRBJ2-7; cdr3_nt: TGTGCCAGCAGTCCGCTCGCCGGGACTAGCGTCTACGAGCAGTACTTC; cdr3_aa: CASSPLAGTSVYEQYF
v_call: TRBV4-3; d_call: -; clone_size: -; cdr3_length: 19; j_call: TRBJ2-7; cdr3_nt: TGCGCCAGCAGCCAAGATGCCTCACTTGGACAGCTAGCTATTTATGAGCAGTACTTC; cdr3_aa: CASSQDASLGQLAIYEQYF
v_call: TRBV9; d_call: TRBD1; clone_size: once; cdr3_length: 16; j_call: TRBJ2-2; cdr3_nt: TGTGCCAGCAGCGTAGGGACAGGGGGCGACACCGGGGAGCTGTTTTTT; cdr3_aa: CASSVGTGGDTGELFF
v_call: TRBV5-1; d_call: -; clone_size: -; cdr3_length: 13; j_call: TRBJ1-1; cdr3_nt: TGCGCCAGCAGCTTGATATGGGACACTGAAGCTTTCTTT; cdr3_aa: CASSLIWDTEAFF
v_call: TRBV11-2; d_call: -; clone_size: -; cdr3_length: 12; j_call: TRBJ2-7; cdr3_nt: TGTGCCAGCAGCTTAAGCCAGGCCGAGCAGTACTTT; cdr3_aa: CASSLSQAEQYF
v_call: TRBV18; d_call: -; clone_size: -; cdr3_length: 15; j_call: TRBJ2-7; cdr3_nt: TGTGCCAGCTCACCCGACGGGACGGCCACCTACGAGCAGTACTTC; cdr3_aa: CASSPDGTATYEQYF
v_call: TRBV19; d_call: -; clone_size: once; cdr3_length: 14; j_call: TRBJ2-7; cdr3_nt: TGTGCCAGTAGTATAGCCCCGGACAGCTACGAGCAGTACTTC; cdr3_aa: CASSIAPDSYEQYF
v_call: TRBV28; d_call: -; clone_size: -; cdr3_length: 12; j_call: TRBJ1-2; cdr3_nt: TGTGCCAGCAGTTTTCGGGGGGATGGCTACACCTTC; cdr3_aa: CASSFRGDGYTF
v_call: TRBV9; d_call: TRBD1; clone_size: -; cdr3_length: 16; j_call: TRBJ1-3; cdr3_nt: TGTGCCAGCAGCCCAATCAGGGGGGGGCCTGGAAACACCATATATTTT; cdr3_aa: CASSPIRGGPGNTIYF
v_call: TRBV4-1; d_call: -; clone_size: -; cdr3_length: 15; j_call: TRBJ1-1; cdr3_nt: TGCGCCAGCAGCCAAGGTGACGCAAGTGGGACTGAAGCTTTCTTT; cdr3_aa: CASSQGDASGTEAFF
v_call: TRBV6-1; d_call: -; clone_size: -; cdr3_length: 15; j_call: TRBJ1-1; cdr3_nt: TGTGCCAGCAGTGATCCGGAAACACAGGAGAATGAAGCTTTCTTT; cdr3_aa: CASSDPETQENEAFF
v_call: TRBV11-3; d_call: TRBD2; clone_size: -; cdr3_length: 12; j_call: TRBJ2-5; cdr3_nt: TGTGCCATTAGCGGGATTCAAGAGACCCAGTACTTC; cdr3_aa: CAISGIQETQYF
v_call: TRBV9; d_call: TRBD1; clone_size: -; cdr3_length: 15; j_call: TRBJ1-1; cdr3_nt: TGTGCCAGCAGCGTAGACGGGGACAGGGACACTGAAGCTTTCTTT; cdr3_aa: CASSVDGDRDTEAFF
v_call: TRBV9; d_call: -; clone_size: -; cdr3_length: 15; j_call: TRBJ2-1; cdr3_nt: TGTGCCAGCAGCCCCAGGGCCGCCCTTGACAATGAGCAGTTCTTC; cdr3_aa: CASSPRAALDNEQFF